These T cell receptor beta chains were read from a single sample in a study of post-analysis software for immune sequencing data. One entry per CDR3 protein results from TCRdb running MiXCR on the PCR reads. The data show approximately 730,000 distinct CDR3 sequences, with roughly 29% seen just once and more than 0.55% held by the top ten. Specimen: blood. The receptors were gathered from a girl under 18 with multiple sclerosis. The conserved cysteine and the conserved F or W are not part of the CDR3 here. The order of the fields is CDR3 protein, D gene, clone size, V gene, J gene. The D gene is left open where the match is weak. Size is omitted from some rows. Given values are once, few, many or a class for expanded clones.

CDR3: SARVGAYEQY; D: .; size: many; V: TRBV20-1; J: TRBJ2-7
CDR3: ASSFVGGETQY; D: .; size: .; V: TRBV12-3/TRBV12-4; J: TRBJ2-5
CDR3: ASTARSRANTEAF; D: .; size: .; V: TRBV5-6; J: TRBJ1-1
CDR3: ASSYSKRQGAYNEQF; D: TRBD1; size: .; V: TRBV6-2/TRBV6-3; J: TRBJ2-1
CDR3: ASRHNNEQF; D: .; size: .; V: TRBV12-3/TRBV12-4; J: TRBJ2-1
CDR3: SARRDRVSNEQF; D: TRBD1; size: few; V: TRBV20-1; J: TRBJ2-1
CDR3: ASNQRTGHGYT; D: TRBD1; size: .; V: TRBV4-3; J: TRBJ1-2
CDR3: ASSYSGEATEAF; D: .; size: few; V: TRBV6-5; J: TRBJ1-1
CDR3: ASRPRGPETQY; D: .; size: .; V: TRBV6-1; J: TRBJ2-5
CDR3: ATAETVTSGANVLT; D: .; size: few; V: TRBV24-1; J: TRBJ2-6
CDR3: SVGTSGRGGEQF; D: TRBD2; size: .; V: TRBV29-1; J: TRBJ2-1
CDR3: ASSRDYIYNEQF; D: TRBD2; size: .; V: TRBV28; J: TRBJ2-1
CDR3: ASSERAANYGYT; D: .; size: few; V: TRBV6-1; J: TRBJ1-2
CDR3: ASSPSRVWEQY; D: .; size: few; V: TRBV27; J: TRBJ2-7
CDR3: ASSGSGSGVYNEQV; D: .; size: .; V: TRBV6-5; J: TRBJ2-1
CDR3: ASSLRTSGRTYNEQF; D: TRBD2; size: few; V: TRBV5-1; J: TRBJ2-1
CDR3: ASSLRRTGYEQY; D: TRBD1; size: few; V: TRBV7-2; J: TRBJ2-7
CDR3: ASSVGGSANEQY; D: TRBD2; size: .; V: TRBV2; J: TRBJ2-7
CDR3: ASSRQTGMGTEAF; D: .; size: .; V: TRBV7-2; J: TRBJ1-1
CDR3: ASSSDPRDGAPMKAF; D: .; size: .; V: TRBV5-1; J: TRBJ1-1
CDR3: ASRPRGVAQNIQY; D: .; size: few; V: TRBV7-8; J: TRBJ2-4
CDR3: ASSLGFVTYEQY; D: .; size: .; V: TRBV7-2; J: TRBJ2-7
CDR3: ASSLARGTPGNEQF; D: .; size: .; V: TRBV7-8; J: TRBJ2-1